The source of this T cell receptor (beta chain) is a study of T cell responses to AZD1222 COVID-19 vaccine. TCRdb keeps only in-frame clones here, not all; method: immunoSEQ multiplex PCR. This table has approximately 64,000 clones, 84% appearing once. The germline gives CDR1 DFQATT, CDR2 SNEGSKA (reference sequence). The CDR3 loop spans 13 amino acids. The ends were cut back, 3 bases at V and 0 bases at J, with 8 bases in the middle. This chain links TRBV20-1 with TRBJ1-1; D not resolved. Here the sequenced sample was peripheral blood, taken on day 0 of AZD1222 vaccination. The sequence was obtained from an adult in good health. The CDR3 nucleotides are TGCAGTGCTAGTGGCCTGCTGAACACTGAAGCTTTCTTT. It codes for CSASGLLNTEAFF.